These T cell receptor beta chains were read from a single sample in a study of blood T cell repertoires in COVID-19. The data were produced by immunoSEQ multiplex PCR, yet TCRdb's version contains in-frame clones alone and is incomplete. This sample carries a few hundred thousand clones, roughly 84% of them seen once, and the ten largest clones take 1%. The specimen sequenced was PBMCs or T cells enriched from blood (not recorded which). All receptors come from a woman aged 30 to 39 who had recovered from COVID-19. CDR3s include the opening cysteine and the closing phenylalanine or tryptophan. The D gene is left open where the match is weak. Some rows mark clone size as missing; the rest say once, few, many or name a class of expanded clone.

abundance	len	v_gene	j_gene	d_gene	CDR3nt	CDR3aa
-	17	TRBV18	TRBJ1-3	TRBD1	TGTGCCAGCTCACCAATTACCGGGACAGGGACTGGAAACACCATATATTTT	CASSPITGTGTGNTIYF
-	15	TRBV7-2	TRBJ1-5	TRBD1	TGTGCCAGCAGCTTAGTACAGGGGAGCAATCAGCCCCAGCATTTT	CASSLVQGSNQPQHF
-	11	TRBV19	TRBJ2-1	-	TGTGCCAGTAGTAACGGCAATGAGCAGTTCTTC	CASSNGNEQFF
-	14	TRBV5-1	TRBJ1-1	-	TGCGCCAGCAGCAAGAACGGGGGGAACACTGAAGCTTTCTTT	CASSKNGGNTEAFF
-	19	TRBV11-3	TRBJ1-4	TRBD1	TGTGCCAGCAGTATACAGGGGGCAACGTTCTCTGCAACTAATGAAAAACTGTTTTTT	CASSIQGATFSATNEKLFF
few	14	TRBV6-1	TRBJ1-6	TRBD1	TGTGCCAGCAGTGATACAGGGGATAATTCACCCCTCCACTTT	CASSDTGDNSPLHF
-	15	TRBV28	TRBJ1-2	-	TGTGCCAGCAGCCCGACAGGCTCGAGGAGCTATGGCTACACCTTC	CASSPTGSRSYGYTF
-	12	TRBV29-1	TRBJ2-7	-	TGCAGCGCCGGACAGACCATCTACGAGCAGTACTTC	CSAGQTIYEQYF
-	14	TRBV4-2	TRBJ2-1	-	TGTGCCAGCAGCCAAGATCTGGAGTACAATGAGCAGTTCTTC	CASSQDLEYNEQFF
once	14	TRBV28	TRBJ1-2	TRBD1	TGTGCCAGCAGCGGTTGGACAGGGGAGGTTGGCTACACCTTC	CASSGWTGEVGYTF
-	14	TRBV19	TRBJ1-1	-	TGTGCCAGTAGTGCACAGGAAAATAAGGTCAGAGCTTTCTTT	CASSAQENKVRAFF
-	15	TRBV3-1/TRBV3-2	TRBJ2-4	-	TGTGCCAGCAGCCCCTCGGACTTAGCCAAAAACATTCAGTACTTC	CASSPSDLAKNIQYF
-	15	TRBV13	TRBJ1-3	-	TGTGCCAGCAGCCCACGGACAGCGTCTGGAAACACCATATATTTT	CASSPRTASGNTIYF
-	14	TRBV7-8	TRBJ1-1	-	TGTGCCAGCACCCGACCAACGGGGGGGTTAGAAGCTTTCTTT	CASTRPTGGLEAFF
-	11	TRBV6-5	TRBJ1-2	-	TGTGCCAGCAAGGACGGGGGTGGCTACACCTTC	CASKDGGGYTF
once	16	TRBV7-8	TRBJ1-2	-	TGTGCCAGCAGCTCAACTAGTGGAGGGGCCGCCTATGGCTACACCTTC	CASSSTSGGAAYGYTF
-	14	TRBV5-1	TRBJ2-5	TRBD2	TGCGCCAGCAGCTTGGAATTGGGGGGGGAGACCCAGTACTTC	CASSLELGGETQYF
-	13	TRBV29-1	TRBJ1-6	-	TGCAGCGTTGGGGAGGGAGGGGATTCACCCCTCCACTTT	CSVGEGGDSPLHF
-	18	TRBV11-2	TRBJ2-1	TRBD2	TGTGCCAGCAGCGCCTTTCACCGGACGGGGGGGTCCTACAATGAGCAGTTCTTC	CASSAFHRTGGSYNEQFF
once	13	TRBV7-2	TRBJ1-1	TRBD1	TGTGCCAGCAGTTGGACAGGCTACACTGAAGCTTTCTTT	CASSWTGYTEAFF
-	15	TRBV7-9	TRBJ1-6	-	TGTGCCAGCAGCTTAGTCGTTGGAGATAATTCACCCCTCCACTTT	CASSLVVGDNSPLHF
-	17	TRBV9	TRBJ2-1	TRBD1	TGTGCCAGCAGCGTAGCCACCGGGACAGGGGGTAACGATGAGCAGTTCTTC	CASSVATGTGGNDEQFF
-	18	TRBV3-1/TRBV3-2	TRBJ1-5	TRBD1	TGTGCCAGCAGCCAAGATCGGGGACAGGGGGCGCTTCCTCAGCCCCAGCATTTT	CASSQDRGQGALPQPQHF
-	16	TRBV2	TRBJ1-5	TRBD1	TGTGCCAGCAGTGAAGGGACAGGGAATGGCAATCAGCCCCAGCATTTT	CASSEGTGNGNQPQHF
-	12	TRBV12-3/TRBV12-4	TRBJ2-7	-	TGTGCCAGCAGTTTGGCGGGGAGCGAGCAGTACTTC	CASSLAGSEQYF
-	16	TRBV9	TRBJ2-5	TRBD2	TGTGCCAGCAGCGCACCGGGACTAGCGGGGTCTGAGACCCAGTACTTC	CASSAPGLAGSETQYF
once	15	TRBV9	TRBJ1-4	-	TGTGCCAGCAGCGAACAGGGACGGGTGGAGGAAAAACTGTTTTTT	CASSEQGRVEEKLFF
-	15	TRBV4-1	TRBJ1-5	TRBD1	TGCGCCAGCAGCCAAACGGGACAGGGCAATCAGCCCCAGCATTTT	CASSQTGQGNQPQHF
few	14	TRBV5-4	TRBJ1-5	-	TGTGCCAGCAGCCCAGACACAGGGACTCAGCCCCAGCATTTT	CASSPDTGTQPQHF